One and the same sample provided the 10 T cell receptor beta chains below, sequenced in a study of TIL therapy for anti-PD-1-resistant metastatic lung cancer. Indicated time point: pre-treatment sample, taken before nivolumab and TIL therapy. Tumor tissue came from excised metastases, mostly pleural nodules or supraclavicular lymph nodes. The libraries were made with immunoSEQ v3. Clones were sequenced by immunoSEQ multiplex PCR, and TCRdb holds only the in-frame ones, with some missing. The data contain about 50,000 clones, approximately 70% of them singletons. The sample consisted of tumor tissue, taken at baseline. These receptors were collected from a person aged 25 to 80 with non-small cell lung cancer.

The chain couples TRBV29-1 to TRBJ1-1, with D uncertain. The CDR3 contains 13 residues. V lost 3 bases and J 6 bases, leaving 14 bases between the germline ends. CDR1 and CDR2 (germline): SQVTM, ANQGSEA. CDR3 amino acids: CSVDPPGSAEAFF. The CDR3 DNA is TGCAGCGTTGATCCTCCGGGGAGCGCTGAAGCTTTCTTT.

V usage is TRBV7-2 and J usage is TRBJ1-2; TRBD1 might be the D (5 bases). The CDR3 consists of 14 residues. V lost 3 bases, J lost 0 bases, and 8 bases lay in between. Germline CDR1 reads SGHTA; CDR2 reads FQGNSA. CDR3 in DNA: TGTGCCAGCAGCTTGTCCAGGGCTAACTATGGCTACACCTTC. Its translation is CASSLSRANYGYTF.

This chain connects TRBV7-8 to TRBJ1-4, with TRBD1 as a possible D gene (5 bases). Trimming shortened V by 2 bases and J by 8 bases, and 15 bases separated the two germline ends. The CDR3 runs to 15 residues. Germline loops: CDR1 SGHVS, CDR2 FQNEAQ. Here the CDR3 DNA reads TGTGCCAGCAGCTTATGGCAGGGAGGGGACGAAAAACTGTTTTTT. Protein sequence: CASSLWQGGDEKLFF.

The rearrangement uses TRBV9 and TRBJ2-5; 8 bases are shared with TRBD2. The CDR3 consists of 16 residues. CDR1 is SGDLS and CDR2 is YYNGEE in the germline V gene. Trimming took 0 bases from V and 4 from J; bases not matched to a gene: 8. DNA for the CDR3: TGTGCCAGCAGCGTAGAAGGAGCGGGAGCGGTAGAGACCCAGTACTTC. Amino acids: CASSVEGAGAVETQYF.

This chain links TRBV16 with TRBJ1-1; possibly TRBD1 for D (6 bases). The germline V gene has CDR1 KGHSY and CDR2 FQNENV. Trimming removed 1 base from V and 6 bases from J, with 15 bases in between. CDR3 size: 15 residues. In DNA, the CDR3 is TGTGCCAGCAGCCAATTCCCGGGAGGGGGGCCTGAAGCTTTCTTT. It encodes CASSQFPGGGPEAFF. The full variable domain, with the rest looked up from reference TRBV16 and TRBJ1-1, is GEEVAQTPKHLVRGEGQKAKLYCAPIKGHSYVFWYQQVLKNEFKFLISFQNENVFDETGMPKERFSAKCLPNSPCSLEIQATKLEDSAVYFCASSQFPGGGPEAFFGQGTRLTVV.

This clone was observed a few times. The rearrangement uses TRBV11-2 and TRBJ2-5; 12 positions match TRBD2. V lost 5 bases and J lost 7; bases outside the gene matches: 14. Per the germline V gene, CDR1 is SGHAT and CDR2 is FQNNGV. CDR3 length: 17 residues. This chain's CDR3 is CASSAGLAGSGTGTQYF. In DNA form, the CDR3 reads TGTGCCAGCAGCGCCGGACTAGCGGGATCGGGCACAGGGACCCAGTACTTC.

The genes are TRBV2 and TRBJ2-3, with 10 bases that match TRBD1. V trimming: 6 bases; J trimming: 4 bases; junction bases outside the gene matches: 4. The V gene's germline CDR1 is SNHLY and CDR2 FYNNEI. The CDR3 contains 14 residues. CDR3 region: CASSRQGAADTQYF. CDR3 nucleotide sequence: TGTGCCAGCAGCCGACAGGGGGCCGCAGATACGCAGTATTTT.

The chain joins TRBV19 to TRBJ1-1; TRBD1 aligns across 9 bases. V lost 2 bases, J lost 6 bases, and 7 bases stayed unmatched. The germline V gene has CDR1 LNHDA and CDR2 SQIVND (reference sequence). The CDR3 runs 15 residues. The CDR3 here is CASSIILGQGSEAFF. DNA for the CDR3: TGTGCCAGTAGTATAATCTTGGGACAGGGTTCTGAAGCTTTCTTT. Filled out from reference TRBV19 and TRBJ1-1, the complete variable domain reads DGGITQSPKYLFRKEGQNVTLSCEQNLNHDAMYWYRQDPGQGLRLIYYSQIVNDFQKGDIAEGYSVSREKKESFPLTVTSAQKNPTAFYLCASSIILGQGSEAFFGQGTRLTVV.

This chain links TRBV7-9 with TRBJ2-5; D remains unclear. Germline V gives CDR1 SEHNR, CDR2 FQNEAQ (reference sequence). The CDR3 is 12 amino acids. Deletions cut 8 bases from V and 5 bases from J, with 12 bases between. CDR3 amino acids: CASLKVTETQYF. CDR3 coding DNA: TGTGCCAGCCTGAAGGTAACGGAGACCCAGTACTTC.

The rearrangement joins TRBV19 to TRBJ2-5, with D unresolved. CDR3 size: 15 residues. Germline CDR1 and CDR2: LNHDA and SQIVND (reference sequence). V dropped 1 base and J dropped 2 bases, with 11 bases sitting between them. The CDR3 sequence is CASSIGPVGQETQYF. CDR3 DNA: TGTGCCAGTAGTATAGGGCCGGTGGGGCAAGAGACCCAGTACTTC.